Below are 20 T cell receptor beta chains sequenced from a single sample in a study of blood T cell repertoires in COVID-19. Libraries were prepared by immunoSEQ multiplex PCR; TCRdb keeps only in-frame clonotypes and omits some of them. The sample lists about 260,000 clones; more than 75% were seen once. Sequenced: peripheral blood. Every receptor here comes from a woman aged 55-75 years with COVID-19, enrolled during active disease.

This CDR3 reads CASIPRGSSSYEQYF. The DNA for the CDR3 is TGTGCCAGCATCCCGCGGGGATCGAGCTCCTACGAGCAGTACTTC. The chain is built from TRBV6-5 and TRBJ2-7; possible D gene TRBD2, 6 bases. Germline CDR1 reads MNHEY; CDR2 reads SVGAGI. The length of the CDR3 is 15 residues. The V end was cut by 7 bases, the J end by 0 bases, with 16 bases between.

For the CDR3, the DNA is TGTGCCAGCAGCCAGAGCGGACGGCAGCCCACAGATACGCAGTATTTT. It encodes CASSQSGRQPTDTQYF. The chain combines TRBV28 with TRBJ2-3; a weak D match, TRBD2 (5 bases). The CDR3 length is 16 residues. Trimming cost V 6 bases and J 2 bases, with 18 bases left between them. CDR1 MDHEN and CDR2 SYDVKM come from the germline V gene.

The chain is built from TRBV6-2 or TRBV6-3 and TRBJ2-5; 8 bases fit TRBD2. The CDR3 has 18 residues. V dropped 2 bases and J dropped 3; count of bases not matched to a gene: 14. Germline V gene data show CDR1 as MNHEY and CDR2 as SVGEGT. The CDR3 is CASSYRPSGWSQKETQYF. The CDR3 DNA reads as TGTGCCAGCAGTTACCGCCCTAGCGGGTGGTCACAAAAAGAGACCCAGTACTTC.

The V call is TRBV7-2, the J call TRBJ1-2, with 8 bases lining up with TRBD1. Per the germline V gene, CDR1 is SGHTA and CDR2 is FQGNSA. The CDR3 is 15 amino acids. V lost 5 bases and J lost 4; bases outside the gene matches: 9. The CDR3 reads CASSRPDREFYGYTF. The CDR3 DNA reads TGTGCCAGCAGCCGCCCGGACAGGGAGTTCTATGGCTACACCTTC. Complete variable domain (other parts from reference TRBV7-2 and TRBJ1-2): GAGVSQSPSNKVTEKGKDVELRCDPISGHTALYWYRQSLGQGLEFLIYFQGNSAPDKSGLPSDRFSAERTGGSVSTLTIQRTQQEDSAVYLCASSRPDREFYGYTFGSGTRLTVV.

The rearrangement uses TRBV6-5 and TRBJ1-2; a weak D match, TRBD1 (5 bases). The CDR3 totals 14 residues. The germline V and J ends were trimmed by 0 bases and 1 base, with 6 bases remaining between them. CDR1 and CDR2 from the germline V gene are MNHEY and SVGAGI. CDR3: CASSYSTVNYGYTF. For the CDR3, the DNA is TGTGCCAGCAGTTACTCGACAGTTAACTATGGCTACACCTTC.

This chain links TRBV24-1 with TRBJ1-1, with a weak D call TRBD1 (5 bases). From germline, CDR1 is KGHDR and CDR2 SFDVKD. The germline V and J ends were trimmed by 7 bases and 6 bases, with 20 bases remaining between them. The CDR3 sequence is 15 residues long. The CDR3 loop is CATRTTGPGGAEAFF. DNA for the CDR3: TGTGCCACCAGGACGACGGGCCCTGGGGGGGCTGAAGCTTTCTTT.

The chain links TRBV5-4 to TRBJ1-2; tentatively, D is TRBD1 (6 bases). This CDR3 has 15 amino acids. Per the germline V gene, CDR1 is SGHNT and CDR2 is YYREEE (reference sequence). Trimming left V 3 bases short and J 3 bases short, with 15 bases between. CDR3 residues: CASSSAITGYYGYTF. CDR3 coding DNA: TGTGCCAGCAGCTCCGCTATCACAGGGTACTATGGCTACACCTTC.

CDR3 region: CASSYSLVSNQPQHF. The CDR3 nucleotides read TGTGCCAGCAGTTACTCCCTCGTAAGCAATCAGCCCCAGCATTTT. The chain couples TRBV6-5 to TRBJ1-5; D is ambiguous. The CDR3 has 15 residues. V was cut by 0 bases and J by 1 base, with 7 bases left in between. Germline CDR1 reads MNHEY; CDR2 reads SVGAGI.

V is TRBV19 and J is TRBJ2-1; D perhaps matches TRBD2 (6 bases). The CDR3 is 16 amino acids. The germline gives CDR1 LNHDA, CDR2 SQIVND (reference sequence). Between the trimmed V and J ends, which lost 8 bases and 1 base, there was a span of 18 bases. CDR3 amino acids: CASSRGTGVSYNEQFF. The DNA of the CDR3 is TGTGCCAGTTCCAGAGGGACGGGGGTGTCCTACAATGAGCAGTTCTTC.

Regarding this clone: This sample also contains other DNA sequences that code for the same CDR3. This chain uses TRBV9 with TRBJ2-3; 10 nucleotides line up with TRBD2. Germline values: CDR1 SGDLS, CDR2 YYNGEE. J gave up 3 bases and V 0 bases, and 1 base lay outside the gene matches. CDR3 size: 15 residues. CDR3 amino acids: CASSVETSGTDTQYF. The CDR3 nucleotides are TGTGCCAGCAGCGTAGAGACTAGCGGGACAGATACGCAGTATTTT.

This clone was counted a single time. This rearrangement joins TRBV5-1 to TRBJ2-5; D ambiguous. Trimming took off 4 bases at V and 2 bases at J, with 9 bases between the two ends. CDR3 length: 13 residues. The germline V gene has CDR1 SGHRS and CDR2 YFSETQ. The CDR3 is CASSPARQETQYF. The CDR3 nucleotides read TGCGCCAGCAGCCCTGCACGGCAAGAGACCCAGTACTTC.

The V and J genes are TRBV18 and TRBJ1-5; 7 nucleotides align to TRBD1. Germline V lookup: CDR1 KGHSH, CDR2 LQKENI. The ends lost 3 bases at V and 5 bases at J; junction bases unmatched: 7. This CDR3 region has 15 residues. The CDR3 DNA sequence: TGTGCCAGCTCACCCGCTGAGGGACAGTATCAGCCCCAGCATTTT. Its protein is CASSPAEGQYQPQHF.

The rearrangement links TRBV9 to TRBJ1-1; 8 bases map to TRBD1. The CDR3 spans 17 residues. The junction had 11 bases not matched to a gene; V was cut back by 4 bases and J by 0 bases. CDR1 is SGDLS and CDR2 is YYNGEE in the germline V gene. CDR3 in amino acids: CASSHGQGRSMNTEAFF. The CDR3 DNA reads as TGTGCCAGCAGCCACGGACAGGGCAGAAGCATGAACACTGAAGCTTTCTTT.

This chain joins TRBV7-2 and TRBJ2-3, with TRBD2 matching over 8 bases. V trimming: 3 bases; J trimming: 5 bases; junction bases outside the gene matches: 13. The CDR3 sequence is 17 residues long. Germline V CDR1 and CDR2: SGHTA, FQGNSA. The CDR3 nucleotides are TGTGCCAGCAGCTTCACGAGCGGGAGCCTAACCATAGATACGCAGTATTTT. It codes for CASSFTSGSLTIDTQYF.

This clone has only one observation. The chain recombines TRBV7-7 with TRBJ2-2; 9 bases are a match to TRBD2. Germline CDR1 reads SSHAT; CDR2 reads FNYEAQ (reference sequence). CDR3 length equals 16 residues. The ends lost 5 bases at V and 1 base at J; junction bases unmatched: 5. In DNA, the CDR3 is TGTGCCAGCAGCCCAGCGGGAGGAGGGAACACCGGGGAGCTGTTTTTT. It codes for CASSPAGGGNTGELFF.

This chain connects TRBV25-1 to TRBJ1-5; D is undetermined. The CDR3 covers 12 residues. The V and J ends lost 7 bases and 5 bases respectively, with 9 bases between them. Germline CDR1 is MGHDK and CDR2 is SYGVNS. For the CDR3, the DNA is TGTGCCAGCATCCCGTCCCATCAGCCCCAGCATTTT. This sequence encodes CASIPSHQPQHF.

This sequence joins TRBV4-2 and TRBJ2-3; 12 positions agree with TRBD2. Germline CDR1 is LGHNA and CDR2 is YNFKEQ. Trimming removed 0 bases from V and 2 bases from J; junction bases left unmatched: 3. This CDR3 region has 17 residues. CDR3 coding DNA: TGTGCCAGCAGCCAAGATCTAGCGGGAGGGCCCACAGATACGCAGTATTTT. Residues: CASSQDLAGGPTDTQYF.

This clone was detected only a few times. This chain connects TRBV7-2 to TRBJ1-5, with a weak D call TRBD1 (6 bases). The CDR3 consists of 15 residues. The germline gives CDR1 SGHTA, CDR2 FQGNSA. Trimming pared 2 bases from V and 2 bases from J, leaving 10 bases between. CDR3 sequence (DNA): TGTGCCAGCAGCTTAAACAGGGAGCGCAATCAGCCCCAGCATTTT. It is translated as CASSLNRERNQPQHF. Variable domain in full (rest from reference TRBV7-2 and TRBJ1-5): GAGVSQSPSNKVTEKGKDVELRCDPISGHTALYWYRQSLGQGLEFLIYFQGNSAPDKSGLPSDRFSAERTGGSVSTLTIQRTQQEDSAVYLCASSLNRERNQPQHFGDGTRLSIL.

The chain employs TRBV23-1 and TRBJ2-7, with 10 bases identical to TRBD2. TRBV23-1 counts as an open reading frame of uncertain function. This CDR3 is 17 amino acids long. V trimming: 3 bases; J trimming: 6 bases; junction bases outside the gene matches: 14. In DNA form, the CDR3 reads TGCGCCAGCAGTCATTCGCCCCTACTAGCGGGACTGTGCGAGCAGTACTTC. Translation: CASSHSPLLAGLCEQYF.

This rearrangement joins TRBV5-1 to TRBJ2-3, with a possible D match to TRBD2 (5 bases). V was cut by 3 bases and J by 0 bases, with 17 bases left in between. The CDR3 is 17 residues long. Germline CDR1 and CDR2: SGHRS and YFSETQ. The chain's CDR3 is CASSYPPWESSTDTQYF. The CDR3 DNA sequence: TGCGCCAGCAGCTATCCCCCATGGGAGTCTAGCACAGATACGCAGTATTTT.